These T cell receptor beta chains were read from a single sample in a study of blood T cell repertoires in COVID-19. Assay used: immunoSEQ multiplex PCR; TCRdb lists only in-frame clones, some missing. The sample comprises about 280,000 clones, roughly 85% of which are singletons, and 9.4% rests with the top ten. Specimen: peripheral blood. Receptors were obtained from a woman aged 45-65 years who had recovered from COVID-19. Both conserved end residues are part of each CDR3. The D gene is left open where the match is weak. A row's size may be missing; if present it is once, few, many or a size class.

-	TRBV3-1/TRBV3-2	TRBJ1-1	-	TGTGCCAGCAGCCAACCATCTAAGGGGCCTGAAGCTTTCTTT	CASSQPSKGPEAFF
-	TRBV18	TRBJ2-3	-	TGTGCCAGCTCACCACGGCCTGGCACAGATACGCAGTATTTT	CASSPRPGTDTQYF
TRBD2	TRBV6-2/TRBV6-3	TRBJ2-7	-	TGTGCCAGCAGTCACCTAGCGGGAGTAATATACGAGCAGTACTTC	CASSHLAGVIYEQYF
-	TRBV4-2	TRBJ2-1	once	TGTGCCAGCAGCCAAGATCGAGGAGAGCAGTTCTTC	CASSQDRGEQFF
TRBD2	TRBV6-6	TRBJ2-5	-	TGTGCCAGCAGTTTAGGGACTAGCGGGCCTGGGACCCAGTACTTC	CASSLGTSGPGTQYF
TRBD1	TRBV4-3	TRBJ2-3	-	TGCGCCAGCAGCCTTCGACAGGGCCGCACAGATACGCAGTATTTT	CASSLRQGRTDTQYF
-	TRBV2	TRBJ1-5	-	TGTGCCAGCGAGCGGGGCAGCAATCAGCCCCAGCATTTT	CASERGSNQPQHF
-	TRBV6-6	TRBJ1-2	once	TGTGCCAGCAGTTCCCGCCTCTCTACCAACTATGGCTACACCTTC	CASSSRLSTNYGYTF
-	TRBV4-1	TRBJ2-7	many	TGCGCCAGCAGCCAAGTTCAGGGAGAGCAGTACTTC	CASSQVQGEQYF
-	TRBV3-1/TRBV3-2	TRBJ2-2	-	TGTGCCAGCAGACACACCGGGAACTGGGTCACCGGGGAGCTGTTTTTT	CASRHTGNWVTGELFF
-	TRBV28	TRBJ1-2	-	TGTGCCAGCAGACCAACGGCGGGTTCGAGCTATGGCTACACCTTC	CASRPTAGSSYGYTF
TRBD2	TRBV5-4	TRBJ2-7	-	TGTGCCAGCAGCTATCGTTCTAGCGGGAGTTGGTACGAGCAGTACTTC	CASSYRSSGSWYEQYF
-	TRBV6-5	TRBJ1-2	-	TGTGCCAGCAGTCTCCGGGACATGGAGGGCTACACCTTC	CASSLRDMEGYTF
-	TRBV4-2	TRBJ1-1	-	TGTGCCAGCAGCCAAGAAGGGGCTGAAGCTTTCTTT	CASSQEGAEAFF
TRBD1	TRBV9	TRBJ1-1	-	TGTGCCAGCAGCGTAAGTGGGACAGGGGTTGGAAAGAACACTGAAGCTTTCTTT	CASSVSGTGVGKNTEAFF
TRBD1	TRBV4-3	TRBJ1-5	-	TGCGCCAGCAGCCCTGGGGCAGGGGGCGCAGGTCAGCCCCAGCATTTT	CASSPGAGGAGQPQHF
-	TRBV28	TRBJ2-2	-	TGTGCCAGCAGTTCCTACGAATACTACACCGGGGAGCTGTTTTTT	CASSSYEYYTGELFF
TRBD2	TRBV27	TRBJ2-1	-	TGTGCCAGCACCCGACTAGCGGGAGTAGGTAATGAGCAGTTCTTC	CASTRLAGVGNEQFF
-	TRBV6-5	TRBJ2-7	-	TGTGCCAGCAGTCCCGGGATCGGTCCTGGCTACGAGCAGTACTTC	CASSPGIGPGYEQYF
-	TRBV6-2/TRBV6-3	TRBJ1-2	-	TGTGCCAGCAGTTACGAGGAGAACTATGGCTACACCTTC	CASSYEENYGYTF
-	TRBV10-1	TRBJ1-2	-	TGCGCCAGCAGTGTAGCAGTCTCGGACTATGGCTACACCTTC	CASSVAVSDYGYTF
TRBD1	TRBV7-8	TRBJ1-1	-	TGTGCCAGCAGCGGCAGGGGGCCTGAAGCTTTCTTT	CASSGRGPEAFF
-	TRBV13	TRBJ2-2	-	TGTGCCAGCAGCCCGGGACTTACACACTCCGGGGAGCTGTTTTTT	CASSPGLTHSGELFF
TRBD2	TRBV28	TRBJ2-1	-	TGTGCCAGCAGTCCACCAGCGGGAGGGACCAATGAGCAGTTCTTC	CASSPPAGGTNEQFF